These 7 T cell receptor beta chains came from one sample sequenced in a study of T cell repertoires in cytomegalovirus infection. No antigen has been identified for these receptors. TCRdb passed the reads through MiXCR, listing each CDR3 protein once. The sample carries about 920,000 distinct CDR3 sequences, roughly 30% recorded once. This specimen consisted of cultured CD8+ T cells from PBMCs, obtained from culture after CMV antigen stimulation. All receptors derive from a human donor in good health (CMV status not recorded). Some clones in this sample may be carry-over from other donors' samples.

This clonotype has more than one count but fewer than ten. The chain recombines TRBV4-3 with TRBJ1-3, with 9 bases fitting TRBD1. The CDR3 is made up of 19 amino acids. V gave up 3 bases and J gave up 1 base; unmatched junction bases: 13. Germline V gene data show CDR1 as LGHNA and CDR2 as YSLEER. DNA for the CDR3: TGCGCCAGCAGCCAGATCGCACAGGGGGCCTTTTTGTCTGGAAACACCATATATTTT. This gives the protein CASSQIAQGAFLSGNTIYF.

This clonotype was seen more than once but under ten times. The CDR3 DNA is TGTGCTAGTGGCGGGGGGACTAGCACAGATACGCAGTATTTT. Its protein product is CASGGGTSTDTQYF. J is TRBJ2-3 and V is TRBV12-5; 7 positions agree with TRBD2. CDR1 and CDR2 (germline): LGHNT, FRNRAP. J lost 0 bases, V lost 6 bases, and 3 bases had no gene match. The CDR3 covers 14 residues.

This clonotype was detected ten times or more. The gene calls are TRBV7-8 and TRBJ1-2; D not certain. Germline V gene data show CDR1 as SGHVS and CDR2 as FQNEAQ. Trimming took off 5 bases at V and 6 bases at J, with 16 bases between the two ends. CDR3 length: 14 amino acids. The CDR3 protein is CASSAGSGINGYTF. CDR3 sequence (DNA): TGTGCCAGCAGCGCCGGGTCAGGAATCAATGGCTACACCTTC.

In the case of this clonotype: This may stem from a read error, because a much larger clone lies one nucleotide away. This chain uses TRBV7-4 with TRBJ2-3; D not resolved. Germline-derived CDR1 and CDR2 are SGHVT and SQSDAQ. V lost 2 bases and J 1 base, leaving 13 bases between the germline ends. The CDR3 has 16 residues. The CDR3 coding sequence is TGTGCCAGCAGCTTACCGATGACATGGGGCACAGATACGCAGTATTTT. Its translation is CASSLPMTWGTDTQYF. The whole variable domain, remainder taken from reference TRBV7-4 and TRBJ2-3, is GAGVSQSPRYKVAKRGRDVALRCDSISGHVTLYWYRQTLGQGSEVLTYSQSDAQRDKSGRPSGRFSAERPERSVSTLKIQRTEQGDSAVYLCASSLPMTWGTDTQYFGPGTRLTVL.

Ten or more counts support this clonotype. The chain has TRBV7-6 and TRBJ2-5; 11 bases are shared with TRBD2. The CDR3 spans 15 residues. The germline gives CDR1 SGHVS, CDR2 FNYEAQ. After removal of 5 bases from V and 2 bases from J, the junction contained 4 bases not matched to a gene. Here the CDR3 DNA reads TGTGCCAGCAGCCTAAGACTAGCGGGGCAAGAGACCCAGTACTTC. Encoded protein: CASSLRLAGQETQYF.

This clonotype was counted a few times. This chain joins TRBV28 and TRBJ1-5; a weak D match, TRBD1 (5 bases). The CDR3 loop spans 17 amino acids. In germline, CDR1 is MDHEN, CDR2 SYDVKM. Trimming removed 3 bases at V and 4 bases at J, with 19 bases between. The CDR3 loop is CASSLFLARVLNQPQHF. In DNA, the CDR3 is TGTGCCAGCAGTTTGTTTTTGGCCAGGGTCTTAAATCAGCCCCAGCATTTT. Full variable domain (rest looked up from reference TRBV28 and TRBJ1-5): DVKVTQSSRYLVKRTGEKVFLECVQDMDHENMFWYRQDPGLGLRLIYFSYDVKMKEKGDIPEGYSVSREKKERFSLILESASTNQTSMYLCASSLFLARVLNQPQHFGDGTRLSIL.

This clonotype was picked up many times. The chain uses TRBV28 and TRBJ1-5; D gene ambiguous. CDR1 and CDR2 (germline): MDHEN, SYDVKM. The CDR3 has 16 residues. V was clipped by 6 bases and J by 4 bases, with 19 bases between them. The CDR3 spells CASRGTEYNRNQPQHF. In DNA, the CDR3 is TGTGCCAGCAGGGGAACAGAATACAATAGAAATCAGCCCCAGCATTTT. Together with reference TRBV28 and TRBJ1-5, the CDR3 gives the full variable domain: DVKVTQSSRYLVKRTGEKVFLECVQDMDHENMFWYRQDPGLGLRLIYFSYDVKMKEKGDIPEGYSVSREKKERFSLILESASTNQTSMYLCASRGTEYNRNQPQHFGDGTRLSIL.